A selection of T cell receptor beta chains follows, all from one sample in a study of regulatory T cells in long-lasting Graves disease. TCRdb analysed the multiplex PCR reads with MiXCR anew, one entry per CDR3 protein. The repertoire consists of hundreds of thousands of distinct CDR3 sequences, with 16% occurring once and the leading ten covering around 19%. The data also belong to a second study, concerning T cells in Graves' hyperthyroidism and ophthalmopathy.

The sequencing here drew on peripheral blood mononuclear cells (PBMCs), taken at new diagnosis, from a patient treated with antithyroid drugs. The origin of the receptors is a woman aged 25 to 39 with Graves disease. Each CDR3 is given with its conserved first and last residue. A D gene is named only where the DNA matches it firmly. A clone size is listed for some rows: how often the clone was seen (once, few, many), or a class if it is expanded.

clone size | D gene | J gene | V gene | CDR3 DNA | CDR3 protein
many | - | TRBJ2-5 | TRBV28 | TGTGCCAGCAGTCCCTGGACAGAGCAAGAGACCCAGTACTTC | CASSPWTEQETQYF
- | TRBD2 | TRBJ2-5 | TRBV7-2 | TGTGCCAGCAGCGCAGGGGTAGCGGGAGGGTTAGGGAAAGAGACCCAGTACTTC | CASSAGVAGGLGKETQYF
- | - | TRBJ2-3 | TRBV14 | TGTGCCAGCAGTCGGTTTGGACAGGGAGGGGATACGCAGTATTTT | CASSRFGQGGDTQYF
- | - | TRBJ1-5 | TRBV5-1 | TGCGCCAGCAGACCGAGCGTAACAGGTCCCCAGCCCCAGCATTTT | CASRPSVTGPQPQHF
many | - | TRBJ2-1 | TRBV5-8 | TGTGCCAGCAGCTTGACCGCGGAATCCTACAATGAGCAGTTCTTC | CASSLTAESYNEQFF
few | - | TRBJ2-3 | TRBV7-3 | TGTGCCAGCAGCCCCACTCCCGTAGATACGCAGTATTTT | CASSPTPVDTQYF
many | TRBD2 | TRBJ2-7 | TRBV2 | TGTGCCAGCAGGACCGTAGCGGGAGGGCCGGAGGAGCAGTACTTC | CASRTVAGGPEEQYF
many | - | TRBJ2-2 | TRBV19 | TGTGCCAGTAACTACCAAAACACCGGGGAGCTGTTTTTT | CASNYQNTGELFF
few | - | TRBJ2-7 | TRBV20-1 | TGCAGTGCTAGAGAAATCAGGCGGTCCTACGAGCAGTACTTC | CSAREIRRSYEQYF
many | - | TRBJ2-1 | TRBV30 | TGTGCCTGGAGCGCTCTGAAGGGTGAGCAGTTCTTC | CAWSALKGEQFF
- | - | TRBJ2-3 | TRBV7-2 | TGTGCCAGCAGCCCTCGGACAACCCGACTCACCGGGGATACGCAGTATTTT | CASSPRTTRLTGDTQYF
few | - | TRBJ2-7 | TRBV6-1 | TGTGCCAGCCGGAGGGCTTTTTCGTCCTACGAGCAGTACTTC | CASRRAFSSYEQYF
few | TRBD2 | TRBJ2-7 | TRBV9 | TGTGCCAGCAGCGTTGAAGCGGGGAACTCCTACGAGCAGTACTTC | CASSVEAGNSYEQYF
- | - | TRBJ1-6 | TRBV5-5 | TGTGCCAGCAGCTGGGACGACGGGGGCAGTTCACCCCTCCACTTT | CASSWDDGGSSPLHF
few | - | TRBJ2-5 | TRBV5-1 | TGCGCCAGCAGCCTCCAGCCGGGGGCCCAAGAGACCCAGTACTTC | CASSLQPGAQETQYF
many | - | TRBJ2-3 | TRBV6-1 | TGTGCCAGCAGTGATGGAGGGTTAACCTTAGATACGCAGTATTTT | CASSDGGLTLDTQYF
few | TRBD2 | TRBJ2-3 | TRBV6-2/TRBV6-3 | TGTGCCAGCAGTTCCCTCCTACTAGCGGGAGCAGATACGCAGTATTTT | CASSSLLLAGADTQYF
- | - | TRBJ2-1 | TRBV30 | TGTGCCTGGAGTGTCCGGGGACTTTACAATGAGCAGTTCTTC | CAWSVRGLYNEQFF
- | - | TRBJ1-2 | TRBV10-1 | TGCGCCAGCAGTGAGGAGGCCAGGGCGGGAATAAATGGCTACACCTTC | CASSEEARAGINGYTF
- | - | TRBJ2-7 | TRBV28 | TGTGCCAGCAGTTATAAGGGTAGGAGGGAGCAGTACTTC | CASSYKGRREQYF
many | TRBD1 | TRBJ1-1 | TRBV12-3/TRBV12-4 | TGTGCCAGCAATTCCGGGACAGGGATTAGCACTGAAGCTTTCTTT | CASNSGTGISTEAFF
- | - | TRBJ2-5 | TRBV27 | TGTGCCAGCAGCCAGGGGTCGGGGCGGACCCAGTACTTC | CASSQGSGRTQYF
many | - | TRBJ1-5 | TRBV7-9 | TGTGCCAGCAGCCACTCCGGGCGTGGGAGCAATCAGCCCCAGCATTTT | CASSHSGRGSNQPQHF
- | TRBD2 | TRBJ2-7 | TRBV5-1 | TGCGCCAGCAGCTTTTCCGGGACTAGCGGAAGCTCCTACGAGCAGTACTTC | CASSFSGTSGSSYEQYF
- | TRBD1 | TRBJ1-6 | TRBV2 | TGTGCCAGCAAGGAGCTACGGACAGGGGATTCACCCCTCCACTTT | CASKELRTGDSPLHF
- | - | TRBJ2-3 | TRBV7-9 | TGTGCCAGCAGCTTTTCAGCCGGGCCAGATACGCAGTATTTT | CASSFSAGPDTQYF
few | TRBD2 | TRBJ2-7 | TRBV7-2 | TGTGCCAGCAGCTTAGTTCGGGCGGGAGGCTACTACGAGCAGTACTTC | CASSLVRAGGYYEQYF
few | TRBD2 | TRBJ2-3 | TRBV28 | TGTCTCGCCGGGAGGGCTCCCGATACGCAGTATTTT | CLAGRAPDTQYF
- | TRBD1 | TRBJ1-1 | TRBV7-9 | TGTGCCAGCAGCTTGACAGGGGTGCCTTTCTTT | CASSLTGVPFF
- | TRBD1 | TRBJ2-7 | TRBV2 | TGTGCCAGCAGCCGACAGGGGATCAACGAGCAGTACTTC | CASSRQGINEQYF
- | - | TRBJ2-7 | TRBV6-5 | TGTGCCAGCAGTTACGCTCACGACAGTGGGAGCTACGAGCAGTACTTC | CASSYAHDSGSYEQYF
few | - | TRBJ2-6 | TRBV19 | TGTGCCAGTAGTATGTTGGGGGCCTCTGGGGCCAACGTCCTGACTTTC | CASSMLGASGANVLTF
many | - | TRBJ1-5 | TRBV12-3/TRBV12-4 | TGTGCCAGCAGTTTTCGACAGGATAGCAATCAGCCCCAGCATTTT | CASSFRQDSNQPQHF
many | - | TRBJ2-2 | TRBV12-3/TRBV12-4 | TGTGCCAGCAGTTCCGGTACTGGGGGGAACACCGGGGAGCTGTTTTTT | CASSSGTGGNTGELFF
- | - | TRBJ2-5 | TRBV7-9 | TGCGCCAGCAGCTTGTATGCTGGGGAGACCCAGTACTTC | CASSLYAGETQYF
many | - | TRBJ1-2 | TRBV2 | TGTGCCAGCACTACACAGAGGGGTAGCTATGGCTACACCTTC | CASTTQRGSYGYTF
- | TRBD1 | TRBJ1-2 | TRBV6-2/TRBV6-3 | TGTGCCAGCAGTGAGGGCGACAGGGTCGGTGGCTACACCTTC | CASSEGDRVGGYTF